The clone carrying this T cell receptor beta chain was counted ten times or more. Bone marrow was sampled from every patient at the time of active disease. These data belong to a study of read filtering for tumor transcriptome and immune sequencing. This CDR3 has 13 amino acids. Deletions cut 4 bases from V and 4 bases from J, with 8 bases between. CDR1 SNHLY and CDR2 FYNNEI come from the germline V gene. Molecular barcoded adaptors covering alpha/delta and beta/gamma chains were used on 400 ng RNA. TCRdb reprocessed the reads with MiXCR, giving one entry per CDR3 protein. The data contain 120,000 or so distinct CDR3 sequences, 10% to 15% of them singletons.

The rearrangement uses TRBV2 and TRBJ2-1; no definite D call. This receptor was taken from a donor aged 40 or over with multiple myeloma. Sequencing input: a population of CD138-negative cells sorted from bone marrow. The CDR3 DNA reads as TGTGCCAGCAGTGTGGACCTTTACAATGAGCAGTTCTTC. This sequence encodes CASSVDLYNEQFF.